One sample yielded the 7 T cell receptor beta chains listed below, sequenced in a study of shared clonotypes between healthy human individuals. Assay used: immunoSEQ multiplex PCR; TCRdb lists only in-frame clones, some missing. The sample shows 800,000 or so clones, 96% of them seen only once. Cells designated naive CD8 were CD45RO-negative and were positively selected for CCR7, with terminally differentiated effector memory CD45RA+ cells excluded. Sequenced material: naive CD8+ T cells sorted from blood. The receptors originated from a man aged 25 to 40 in good health.

The rearrangement joins TRBV27 to TRBJ2-3, with TRBD1 as a possible D gene (6 bases). The CDR3 runs to 21 residues. Germline V gene sequence: CDR1 MNHEY, CDR2 SMNVEV (reference sequence). With 2 bases removed from V and 0 bases from J, the gap between germline ends came to 27 bases. DNA for the CDR3: TGTGCCAGCAGTTTAATGGGGGCGTCGGATTTACCGACTCCTAGCACAGATACGCAGTATTTT. Translated: CASSLMGASDLPTPSTDTQYF.

This chain connects TRBV4-3 to TRBJ2-1, with TRBD2 identical over 10 bases. The CDR3 is 15 amino acids. CDR1 is LGHNA, CDR2 YSLEER, per germline. V gave up 3 bases and J gave up 2 bases; unmatched junction bases: 1. CDR3 in DNA: TGCGCCAGCAGCCATGGGACTAGCGCCTACAATGAGCAGTTCTTC. Residues: CASSHGTSAYNEQFF.

A note on this clone: The sample holds other DNA sequences that translate to the same CDR3. The CDR3 DNA reads as TGTGCCAGCAGCGGTGGGGAGCAGTTCTTC. This encodes CASSGGEQFF. This chain joins TRBV9 and TRBJ2-1, with D unresolved. Germline loops: CDR1 SGDLS, CDR2 YYNGEE. V was shortened by 3 bases and J by 10 bases, with 5 bases between the two germline ends. The CDR3 is 10 residues long.

The chain couples TRBV7-8 to TRBJ2-3, with no clear D. Germline CDR1 reads SGHVS; CDR2 reads FQNEAQ. V shed 3 bases and J shed 4 bases, with 2 bases lying between them. CDR3 size: 11 residues. The CDR3 reads CASSFSDTQYF. The CDR3 DNA reads TGTGCCAGCAGCTTTTCAGATACGCAGTATTTT.

The chain couples TRBV6-5 to TRBJ1-5; D unclear. From germline, CDR1 is MNHEY and CDR2 SVGAGI. The length of the CDR3 is 13 residues. V lost 5 bases and J lost 6, with 11 bases in between. The CDR3 coding sequence is TGTGCCAGCAGTACCAGTAGGTGTCAGCCCCAGCATTTT. It encodes CASSTSRCQPQHF.

The chain combines TRBV6-1 with TRBJ2-1; no definite D call. The length of the CDR3 is 15 residues. V shed 1 base and J shed 0 bases, with 7 bases lying between them. Germline lookup yields CDR1 MNHNS and CDR2 SASEGT. The CDR3 bases are TGTGCCAGCAGTGAAGAGGTCCTCTCCTACAATGAGCAGTTCTTC. It translates to CASSEEVLSYNEQFF.

The chain recombines TRBV4-3 with TRBJ2-5; TRBD2 aligns across 7 bases. Germline loops: CDR1 LGHNA, CDR2 YSLEER. The CDR3 is made up of 17 amino acids. V lost 2 bases to trimming and J lost 5 bases; unmatched junction nucleotides: 14. The CDR3 sequence: CASSQIGGGRAPETQYF. DNA of the CDR3: TGCGCCAGCAGCCAAATCGGGGGAGGGAGGGCCCCGGAGACCCAGTACTTC.